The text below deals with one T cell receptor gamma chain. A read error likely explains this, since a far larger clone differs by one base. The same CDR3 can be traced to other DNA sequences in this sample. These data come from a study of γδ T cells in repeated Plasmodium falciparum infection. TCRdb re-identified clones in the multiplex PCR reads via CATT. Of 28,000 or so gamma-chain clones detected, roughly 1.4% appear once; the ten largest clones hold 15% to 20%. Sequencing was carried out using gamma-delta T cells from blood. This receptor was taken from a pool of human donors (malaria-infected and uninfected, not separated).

CDR3 in amino acids: CALWEVRVEYKKLF. The CDR3 DNA sequence: TGTGCCTTATGGGAGGTGCGGGTGGAGTATAAGAAACTCTTT. V and J are TRGV9 and TRGJ1 or TRGJ2. In the absence of a J gene in TCRdb, the DNA was matched to germline to assign it here. From germline, CDR1 is GITISATS and CDR2 ISYDGTV (reference sequence). CDR3 size: 14 residues.